This T cell receptor beta chain was identified in a study of Ad26.COV2.S vaccination and SARS-CoV-2 variants. Study details: Administration of Ad26.COV2.S was intramuscular, either once or twice 56 days apart.

The table came from immunoSEQ multiplex PCR; TCRdb's copy has only in-frame clones and leaves some out. The table shows 300,000 to 350,000 clones, with 90% occurring only once. Trimming took 4 bases from V and 3 from J, leaving 15 bases between them. CDR3 size: 15 residues. Germline-derived CDR1 and CDR2 are SEHNR and FQNEAQ (reference sequence). Specified treatment: some 19 received Ad26.COV2.S at low or high dose, single or two shots; a few received placebo; per-sample allocation not given. Collection of the samples took place on day 63 after the first injection of vaccine or placebo. Boston hosted the donor, who was an adult aged 18-55 years.

The TCR sequence derives from a person aged 18-65 years who received the Ad26.COV2.S COVID-19 vaccine or a placebo. The source was peripheral blood, collected in a trial of Ad26.COV2.S vaccine versus placebo. The chain employs TRBV7-9 and TRBJ1-2; D not resolved. The CDR3 here is CASSSREGWDYGYTF. In DNA form, the CDR3 reads TGTGCCAGCAGCTCCAGAGAGGGCTGGGACTATGGCTACACCTTC.